This is a list of T cell receptor beta chains from one sample in a study of T cells expressing NK-cell markers. TCRdb reanalyzed the 5' RACE reads and collapses them to one entry per CDR3 protein, without DNA. Recorded here are 550,000 or so distinct CDR3 sequences; the top ten clones represent roughly 3.4%. The sample was blood T cells: a sorted CD56 or NKG2C T cell subset, CD4+ or CD8+ T cells, or bulk PBMC T cells (not recorded which). The receptors derive from a man younger than 35 in good health. The CDR3 runs from the conserved cysteine through the conserved F or W.

TRBV7-3,TRBJ2-1,CASSLTGLAINEQFF
TRBV7-2,TRBJ2-7,CASSLDVGWGSYEQYF
TRBV27,TRBJ2-1,CASSFSGRRYNEQFF
TRBV12-3/TRBV12-4,TRBJ2-1,CASSGGKEGRYEQFF
TRBV12-3/TRBV12-4,TRBJ1-3,CASLPGGGSSGNTIYF
TRBV4-3,TRBJ1-6,CASSQEAGQGNSPLHF
TRBV20-1,TRBJ1-6,CSARTTGTFDSPLHF
TRBV20-1,TRBJ2-1,CSARGPLVNEQFF
TRBV7-9,TRBJ2-2,CASRRNPSQGQTNTGELFF
TRBV5-1,TRBJ2-7,CASSLVTSEEQYF
TRBV5-1,TRBJ2-1,CASRTNRVGNEQFF
TRBV9,TRBJ2-6,CASQRQVAGANVLTF
TRBV9,TRBJ2-1,CASSVVTGLDNEQFF
TRBV5-4,TRBJ2-3,CASSLMSLAGHSTDTQYF
TRBV24-1,TRBJ1-4,CATSEPGQGGSGEKLFF
TRBV20-1,TRBJ2-7,CSARGGSHEQYF
TRBV5-1,TRBJ2-2,CASGGQGYTGELFF
TRBV6-1,TRBJ1-5,CASIDTRGGNQPQHF
TRBV5-1,TRBJ2-5,CASSLVAGDMEGETQYF
TRBV6-1,TRBJ1-1,CASAPLANTEAFF
TRBV29-1,TRBJ2-5,CSAPSGNQETQYF
TRBV20-1,TRBJ1-2,CSATGQENYGYTF
TRBV7-8,TRBJ2-1,CASSPEALAARNEQFF
TRBV6-1,TRBJ2-5,CASRGTSGNQETQYF
TRBV20-1,TRBJ1-1,CSASPATRGTGRAFF
TRBV12-3/TRBV12-4,TRBJ1-2,CASSLVGLTNYGYTF
TRBV20-1,TRBJ1-2,CSADRPGQGALVGYTF
TRBV5-1,TRBJ1-2,CASSLFSSPTF
TRBV9,TRBJ2-1,CALCWAGGEQFF
TRBV12-3/TRBV12-4,TRBJ1-1,CASSLMAGSASAEAFF
TRBV29-1,TRBJ2-1,CSAGSLAGGRGWQFF
TRBV14,TRBJ2-1,CASSLAWGQGTNEQFF
TRBV7-7,TRBJ1-3,CASSPDIAGNTIYF
TRBV5-1,TRBJ2-7,CASSVRQGAGEQYF
TRBV12-5,TRBJ2-1,CASVPGQAYNEQFF
TRBV20-1,TRBJ1-2,CSARDPDRGYGYTF
TRBV3-1,TRBJ1-5,CASSQENGIDQPQHF
TRBV18,TRBJ2-1,CASSPQREIYNEQFF